Listed here are 17 T cell receptor beta chains from one sample, sequenced in a study of T cell repertoires in cytomegalovirus infection. For these TCRs, the target antigens are not known. TCRdb re-analysed the reads in MiXCR, keeping a single row per CDR3 protein. The sample records about half a million distinct CDR3 sequences, 25% to 35% being singletons. The starting material was cultured PBMCs, obtained from culture after CMV antigen stimulation. The receptor set was obtained from a human donor in good health (CMV status not recorded). Some clones in this sample may be carry-over from other donors' samples.

This clonotype was seen only a few times. CDR3 amino acids: CASSTGLYNEQFF. CDR3 coding DNA: TGTGCCAGCAGCACGGGTCTCTACAATGAGCAGTTCTTC. The J gene is TRBJ2-1, the V gene TRBV7-3; D gene ambiguous. Per the germline V gene, CDR1 is SGHTA and CDR2 is FQGTGA. V lost 5 bases and J lost 3, with 8 bases in between. The CDR3 consists of 13 residues.

The J gene is TRBJ2-1, the V gene TRBV7-2; 8 bases match TRBD1. The ends lost 5 bases at V and 5 bases at J; junction bases unmatched: 2. The CDR3 covers 13 residues. Per germline, CDR1 SGHTA and CDR2 FQGNSA. CDR3 DNA: TGTGCCAGCAGCACCAGGGGGCACAATGAGCAGTTCTTC. Residues: CASSTRGHNEQFF.

This clonotype came up a few times. The V gene is TRBV29-1, the J gene TRBJ2-3, with TRBD2 matching 9 bases. The CDR3 loop spans 14 amino acids. CDR1 SQVTM and CDR2 ANQGSEA come from the germline V gene. V dropped 0 bases and J dropped 7; count of bases not matched to a gene: 5. DNA of the CDR3: TGCAGCGTTGAAGACAGGACTAGCGTGAATACGCAGTATTTT. Residues: CSVEDRTSVNTQYF.

In its sample, this clonotype was seen a few times. The chain is built from TRBV5-1 and TRBJ2-3; D perhaps matches TRBD1 (7 bases). The CDR3 contains 17 residues. Germline CDR1 SGHRS, CDR2 YFSETQ. Deletions cut 4 bases from V and 0 bases from J, with 18 bases between. CDR3 bases: TGCGCCAGCAGCCGAGGGGTCGCGGGACAGAGCACAGATACGCAGTATTTT. This gives the protein CASSRGVAGQSTDTQYF.

This clonotype was recorded a few times. This chain links TRBV28 with TRBJ1-1; D uncertain. V dropped 2 bases and J dropped 7 bases, with 14 bases sitting between them. CDR3 length: 14 residues. Germline V gene lookup returns CDR1 MDHEN and CDR2 SYDVKM. Here the CDR3 DNA reads TGTGCCAGCAGTTTAGGCGGCGGGAGGGTTGAAGCTTTCTTT. The encoded protein is CASSLGGGRVEAFF.

This clonotype was found once. The rearrangement links TRBV6-5 to TRBJ1-5, with no clear D. The V gene lost 6 bases and the J gene lost 3 bases, with 9 bases spanning the gap. The CDR3 is 13 amino acids. Per the germline V gene, CDR1 is MNHEY and CDR2 is SVGAGI. This chain's CDR3 is CASSADINQPQHF. CDR3 nucleotide sequence: TGTGCCAGCAGCGCCGACATCAATCAGCCCCAGCATTTT.

The chain uses TRBV6-5 and TRBJ2-5, with D possibly matching TRBD2 (6 bases). The CDR3 length is 16 residues. V lost 0 bases to trimming and J lost 0 bases, with 11 bases between them. CDR1 MNHEY and CDR2 SVGAGI come from the germline V gene. Written as DNA, the CDR3 is TGTGCCAGCAGTTACTCTGCGGGATCGTACCAAGAGACCCAGTACTTC. This sequence encodes CASSYSAGSYQETQYF.

This clonotype was seen many times. CDR3 residues: CASSLEQQGTEAFF. The CDR3 DNA sequence: TGTGCCAGCAGCTTAGAACAGCAGGGCACTGAAGCTTTCTTT. The rearrangement joins TRBV7-2 to TRBJ1-1; the D gene is possibly TRBD1 (5 bases). The V gene lost 1 base and the J gene lost 4 bases, with 10 bases spanning the gap. CDR3 length: 14 residues. Germline V CDR1 and CDR2: SGHTA, FQGNSA.

This clonotype has more than one count but fewer than ten. The chain links TRBV28 to TRBJ1-5, with 8 positions matching TRBD1. The CDR3 is made up of 17 amino acids. With V trimmed by 1 base and J by 5 bases, 10 bases remained unmatched. Germline V gives CDR1 MDHEN, CDR2 SYDVKM. The CDR3 bases are TGTGCCAGCAGTTTATATCCCGGGCAGGGGGCGTATCAGCCCCAGCATTTT. Translated, it gives CASSLYPGQGAYQPQHF.

This clonotype has a handful of counts. The chain links TRBV6-5 to TRBJ1-1; D possibly corresponds to TRBD1 (5 bases). V shed 5 bases and J shed 3 bases, with 16 bases lying between them. The CDR3 spans 15 residues. Germline V gives CDR1 MNHEY, CDR2 SVGAGI. Here the CDR3 DNA reads TGTGCCAGCAGTGCCGAAGGGGTACACGACACTGAAGCTTTCTTT. It encodes CASSAEGVHDTEAFF.

The chain joins TRBV29-1 to TRBJ2-1; 13 nucleotides agree with TRBD2. Per germline, CDR1 SQVTM and CDR2 ANQGSEA. Trimming cost V 4 bases and J 6 bases; bases outside gene matches: 9. The CDR3 length is 16 residues. The CDR3: CSVAYTGTSGTNEQFF. In DNA form, the CDR3 reads TGCAGCGTTGCATATACCGGGACTAGCGGGACCAATGAGCAGTTCTTC.

This chain joins TRBV28 and TRBJ2-7, with 7 bases that match TRBD1. V dropped 6 bases and J dropped 0; count of bases not matched to a gene: 8. The CDR3 spans 15 residues. Germline V gene data show CDR1 as MDHEN and CDR2 as SYDVKM. CDR3 in amino acids: CASSSGDSSSYEQYF. The CDR3 nucleotides read TGTGCCAGCAGCTCCGGGGACAGTAGCTCCTACGAGCAGTACTTC.

For the CDR3, the DNA is TGTGCCAGTATCCCCGGGACAGGGGGTTTAGTGAACACCGGGGAGCTGTTTTTT. Translation: CASIPGTGGLVNTGELFF. The chain uses TRBV7-2 and TRBJ2-2, with TRBD1 matching 11 bases. This CDR3 comprises 18 residues. The V segment lost 9 bases and the J segment 1 base; nucleotides outside the gene matches: 13. Looked up from germline, CDR1 is SGHTA and CDR2 is FQGNSA.

This clonotype was counted at least ten times. The V call is TRBV7-6, the J call TRBJ2-7; D is perhaps TRBD1 (6 bases). Trimming cost V 3 bases and J 7 bases, with 16 bases left between them. Germline V gene lookup returns CDR1 SGHVS and CDR2 FNYEAQ. The CDR3 length is 14 residues. CDR3 DNA: TGTGCCAGCAGCTTGGAACAGGGCCGGCGAGAGCAGTACTTC. It is translated as CASSLEQGRREQYF.

This chain connects TRBV5-4 to TRBJ2-2, with a weak D call TRBD2 (5 bases). Germline values: CDR1 SGHNT, CDR2 YYREEE (reference sequence). This CDR3 has 17 residues. Trimming took 2 bases from V and 3 from J, leaving 17 bases between them. Here the CDR3 reads CASSLASGSGYTGELFF. The DNA of the CDR3 is TGTGCCAGCAGCTTAGCATCTGGGAGCGGATACACCGGGGAGCTGTTTTTT.

This clonotype turned up a few times. V usage is TRBV6-1 and J usage is TRBJ1-1; 10 bases are shared with TRBD1. V lost 2 bases, J lost 1 base, and 7 bases stayed unmatched. This CDR3 comprises 17 residues. Germline lookup yields CDR1 MNHNS and CDR2 SASEGT. The DNA of the CDR3 is TGTGCCAGCAGTGAATCAAGGGACAGGGGATGGAACACTGAAGCTTTCTTT. This gives the protein CASSESRDRGWNTEAFF.

The chain has TRBV20-1 and TRBJ2-7, with unresolved D. Looked up from germline, CDR1 is DFQATT and CDR2 is SNEGSKA (reference sequence). The germline V and J ends were trimmed by 0 bases and 3 bases, with 12 bases remaining between them. The CDR3 has 14 residues. DNA of the CDR3: TGCAGTGCTAGAGATGTAGCTGGGATCTACGAGCAGTACTTC. This encodes CSARDVAGIYEQYF.